Shown below are 25 T cell receptor beta chains from a single sample sequenced in a study of post-analysis software for immune sequencing data. Presence of unique molecular identifiers characterized the TCR beta cDNA libraries. MiXCR, run by TCRdb on the PCR reads, gives a single entry per CDR3 protein. The sample records 650,000 to 900,000 distinct CDR3 sequences, under 60% being singletons. Points from the study as a whole: Patients showed TRBV5-6, TRBV5-1 and TRBV20-1 among five TRBV segments more frequent than in controls.

For these receptors, no antigen is known. Sample: blood. The receptors stem from a girl between 5 and 17 years old with multiple sclerosis.

This chain uses TRBV20-1 with TRBJ2-5; TRBD2 might be the D (7 bases). The CDR3 loop spans 14 amino acids. V was pared by 6 bases and J by 4 bases, with 18 bases between. Germline CDR1 is DFQATT and CDR2 is SNEGSKA (reference sequence). The CDR3 protein is CSAESGTTAETQYF. The CDR3 region has the DNA TGCAGTGCAGAGAGCGGGACAACTGCAGAGACCCAGTACTTC.

The J gene is TRBJ1-2, the V gene TRBV7-9; perhaps TRBD1 as D (5 bases). V gave up 8 bases and J gave up 11 bases, with 12 bases separating them. This CDR3 comprises 10 residues. The germline gives CDR1 SEHNR, CDR2 FQNEAQ (reference sequence). The CDR3 loop is CASGSQGYTF. In DNA, the CDR3 is TGTGCCAGCGGCTCCCAGGGTTACACCTTC.

As regards this clonotype: The germline gene is not matched at one end of the junction; a read error may be the cause. The chain couples TRBV5-1 to TRBJ2-5; no firm D call. This CDR3 contains 12 residues. Germline CDR1 is SGHRS and CDR2 is YFSETQ. CDR3 loop: CAGSLAEETQYF. The DNA of the CDR3 is TGCGCCGGCAGCTTGGCCGAAGAGACCCAGTACTTC.

This clonotype was found a few times. The chain carries TRBV12-3 or TRBV12-4 and TRBJ1-1; D uncertain. CDR3 size: 16 residues. The V end lost 3 bases, the J end lost 3 bases, and 17 bases lay between the germline ends. In DNA form, the CDR3 reads TGTGCCAGCAGTTTTTCCGGGCGAAGAAGTCACACTGAAGCTTTCTTT. Amino acid sequence: CASSFSGRRSHTEAFF.

A few counts support this clonotype. V is TRBV29-1 and J is TRBJ1-2, with unresolved D. Germline loops: CDR1 SQVTM, CDR2 ANQGSEA. The CDR3 contains 15 residues. Trimming took off 4 bases at V and 2 bases at J, with 17 bases between the two ends. This chain's CDR3 is CSVGGYTDKNYGYTF. DNA of the CDR3: TGCAGCGTTGGGGGTTATACCGACAAGAACTATGGCTACACCTTC. The entire variable domain, with the rest obtained from reference TRBV29-1 and TRBJ1-2, is as follows: SAVISQKPSRDICQRGTSLTIQCQVDSQVTMMFWYRQQPGQSLTLIATANQGSEATYESGFVIDKFPISRPNLTFSTLTVSNMSPEDSSIYLCSVGGYTDKNYGYTFGSGTRLTVV.

This clonotype showed up many times. The genes are TRBV7-3 and TRBJ1-1; TRBD1 might be the D (6 bases). Between the trimmed V and J ends, which lost 1 base and 4 bases, there was a span of 7 bases. Germline V gives CDR1 SGHTA, CDR2 FQGTGA. The CDR3 is 13 residues long. The CDR3 sequence is CASSLKGGTEAFF. The CDR3 DNA is TGTGCCAGCAGCTTAAAGGGGGGCACTGAAGCTTTCTTT.

The table lists this clonotype with a count of one. The CDR3 coding sequence is TGTGCCAGCACCTCCGGGAATGAGTATGGCTACACCTTC. Protein product: CASTSGNEYGYTF. The J gene is TRBJ1-2, the V gene TRBV6-6; D ambiguous. The V end was cut by 7 bases, the J end by 5 bases, with 14 bases between. This CDR3 has 13 residues. Germline V gene lookup returns CDR1 MNHNY and CDR2 SVGAGI (reference sequence).

This chain connects TRBV7-2 to TRBJ2-1, with a tentative D call TRBD2 (6 bases). Trimming left V 6 bases short and J 4 bases short, with 13 bases between. The V gene's germline CDR1 is SGHTA and CDR2 FQGNSA. This CDR3 contains 14 residues. The DNA for the CDR3 is TGTGCCAGCAGACGGAGGGCCGGTTACAATGAGCAGTTCTTC. Translated: CASRRRAGYNEQFF. Full variable domain (outside the CDR3, taken from reference TRBV7-2 and TRBJ2-1): GAGVSQSPSNKVTEKGKDVELRCDPISGHTALYWYRQSLGQGLEFLIYFQGNSAPDKSGLPSDRFSAERTGGSVSTLTIQRTQQEDSAVYLCASRRRAGYNEQFFGPGTRLTVL.

This chain connects TRBV28 to TRBJ2-7; the D gene could be TRBD1 or TRBD2 (5 bases each). The CDR3 is 16 residues long. V lost 1 base to trimming and J lost 2 bases, with 15 bases between them. Germline V gene sequence: CDR1 MDHEN, CDR2 SYDVKM. CDR3: CASSLSRGSGPYEQYF. In DNA form, the CDR3 reads TGTGCCAGCAGTTTATCCCGGGGCAGCGGACCCTACGAGCAGTACTTC.

This clonotype turned up a few times. One end of the junction is discordant with germline, which a read error may explain. The chain combines TRBV18 with TRBJ1-2; 8 positions agree with TRBD1. CDR1 KGHSH and CDR2 LQKENI come from the germline V gene. The CDR3 extends over 15 amino acids. As DNA, the CDR3 is TGTGCCAGCCCACCGCTTGACAGGGGTCACTATGGCTACACCTTC. Amino acids: CASPPLDRGHYGYTF.

The gene calls are TRBV5-6 and TRBJ2-7; 9 nucleotides align to TRBD2. The germline CDR1 and CDR2 sequences are SGHDT and YYEEEE. J was trimmed by 5 bases and V by 1 base; bases with no gene match: 10. The CDR3 has 16 amino acids. CDR3 amino acids: CASSLWLGTSFDEQYF. CDR3 coding DNA: TGTGCCAGCAGCTTGTGGCTCGGGACTAGCTTCGACGAGCAGTACTTC. The whole variable domain, filled in from reference TRBV5-6 and TRBJ2-7, reads DAGVTQSPTHLIKTRGQQVTLRCSPKSGHDTVSWYQQALGQGPQFIFQYYEEEERQRGNFPDRFSGHQFPNYSSELNVNALLLGDSALYLCASSLWLGTSFDEQYFGPGTRLTVT.

With regard to this clonotype: The DNA is omitted, as the CDR3 cannot be located on it reliably, and the CDR3 follows TCRdb's listing. This chain connects TRBV29-1 to TRBJ1-6; the table gives TRBD1 as D, unverified against the DNA. The CDR3 has 23 residues if both end residues are counted. The germline gives CDR1 SQVTM, CDR2 ANQGSEA. The CDR3 spells CSVERGAGDNEQFFGPGSSPLHF.

Comment on this clonotype: One junction end disagrees with the germline gene, perhaps due to a read error. The chain links TRBV6-6 to TRBJ1-1, with 8 bases fitting TRBD1. The length of the CDR3 is 16 residues. Germline V gene data show CDR1 as MNHNY and CDR2 as SVGAGI (reference sequence). CDR3 coding DNA: TGTGTCAGCAGTTACGTGCCAGGGGGCGCGTTATATGGAGCTTTCTTT. It translates to CVSSYVPGGALYGAFF.

Here the CDR3 DNA reads TGTGCCAGCAGCCGGACTAGCGTCAGATCCTACGAGCAGTACTTC. Its protein product is CASSRTSVRSYEQYF. This sequence joins TRBV12-3 or TRBV12-4 and TRBJ2-7; 9 bases are a match to TRBD2. Unmatched junction bases numbered 7, after V lost 6 bases and J lost 1 base. This CDR3 has 15 amino acids.

This clonotype appeared a few times. V gene TRBV10-3 combines with J gene TRBJ1-5, with 7 bases matching TRBD1. With 6 bases clipped from V and 4 bases from J, the junction kept 3 bases outside the gene matches. The CDR3 has 13 residues. CDR1 ENHRY and CDR2 SYGVKD come from the germline V gene. The CDR3 region is CAIRDRSNQPQHF. DNA for the CDR3: TGTGCCATCAGGGACAGGAGTAATCAGCCCCAGCATTTT.

J is TRBJ1-1 and V is TRBV29-1; D call uncertain. Germline-derived CDR1 and CDR2 are SQVTM and ANQGSEA. V was clipped by 6 bases and J by 7 bases, with 6 bases between them. The CDR3 runs to 9 residues. The CDR3, as DNA: TGCAGCGTGGACGGTGAAGCTTTCTTT. As protein: CSVDGEAFF.

The CDR3 spells CASTNSRGHYEQYF. In nucleotides, the CDR3 is TGCGCCAGCACGAATAGCAGAGGGCACTACGAGCAGTACTTC. This chain joins TRBV5-1 and TRBJ2-7; D may be TRBD2 (5 bases). V dropped 6 bases and J dropped 3 bases, with 16 bases sitting between them. CDR1 SGHRS and CDR2 YFSETQ come from the germline V gene. This CDR3 contains 14 residues.

The gene calls are TRBV29-1 and TRBJ1-2; 7 bases map to TRBD1. The CDR3 totals 14 residues. Germline loops: CDR1 SQVTM, CDR2 ANQGSEA. V was pared by 7 bases and J by 1 base, with 9 bases of the junction left unmatched. CDR3 DNA: TGCAGCGCCTTCGACAGGGAGCATAACTATGGCTACACCTTC. This sequence encodes CSAFDREHNYGYTF.

The sample holds a few counts of this clonotype. V is TRBV12-3 or TRBV12-4 and J is TRBJ2-3; the match to TRBD1 covers 7 bases. J was trimmed by 0 bases and V by 8 bases; bases with no gene match: 5. The CDR3 contains 14 residues. The CDR3, as DNA: TGTGCCAGCCGCCGGGACAGTAGCACAGATACGCAGTATTTT. It encodes CASRRDSSTDTQYF.

The chain links TRBV6-5 to TRBJ2-2; D remains ambiguous. Trimming took off 0 bases at V and 1 base at J, with 3 bases between the two ends. The germline V gene encodes CDR1 MNHEY and CDR2 SVGAGI. The CDR3 runs to 14 residues. The CDR3 DNA is TGTGCCAGCAGTTACTCGTTGAACACCGGGGAGCTGTTTTTT. Translated: CASSYSLNTGELFF.

The V call is TRBV6-1, the J call TRBJ1-1; perhaps TRBD1 as D (5 bases). Germline CDR1 reads MNHNS; CDR2 reads SASEGT. This CDR3 is built from 11 residues. V was cut by 4 bases and J by 7 bases, with 7 bases left in between. In DNA form, the CDR3 reads TGTGCCAGCAGTGCGGACATTGAAGCTTTCTTT. It encodes CASSADIEAFF.

V is TRBV29-1 and J is TRBJ1-2; D is unclear. The CDR3 totals 14 residues. V was cut by 4 bases and J by 4 bases, with 16 bases left in between. Germline CDR1 and CDR2: SQVTM and ANQGSEA. Here the CDR3 reads CSVGPYESPYGYTF. The DNA for the CDR3 is TGCAGCGTTGGCCCCTACGAGAGTCCCTATGGCTACACCTTC.

This clonotype has only a few counts. The V and J genes are TRBV4-2 and TRBJ2-5; 13 bases are a match to TRBD2. The CDR3 length is 16 residues. With V trimmed by 4 bases and J by 3 bases, 5 bases remained unmatched. In germline, CDR1 is LGHNA, CDR2 YNFKEQ. The CDR3: CASSLSGTSGEETQYF. CDR3 in DNA: TGTGCCAGCAGCCTATCCGGGACTAGCGGGGAAGAGACCCAGTACTTC.

The gene calls are TRBV11-2 and TRBJ2-7; D might be TRBD1 or TRBD2, each matching 6 bases. Germline V CDR1 and CDR2: SGHAT, FQNNGV. This CDR3 region has 15 residues. V was shortened by 3 bases and J by 3 bases, with 15 bases between the two germline ends. The CDR3 reads CASSFLGGPNYEQYF. The CDR3 nucleotides are TGTGCCAGCAGCTTCCTTGGGGGGCCAAACTACGAGCAGTACTTC.

There are a few counts of this clonotype. The chain combines TRBV25-1 with TRBJ2-5; tentative D call: TRBD2 (6 bases). The CDR3 spans 15 residues. Germline V gene lookup returns CDR1 MGHDK and CDR2 SYGVNS. Between the trimmed V and J ends, which lost 7 bases and 7 bases, there was a span of 22 bases. The CDR3 protein is CASTPHRGYQGTQYF. CDR3 DNA: TGTGCCAGCACACCCCACCGGGGGTATCAGGGGACCCAGTACTTC. Based on the CDR3 plus reference TRBV25-1 and TRBJ2-5, the full variable domain is EADIYQTPRYLVIGTGKKITLECSQTMGHDKMYWYQQDPGMELHLIHYSYGVNSTEKGDLSSESTVSRIRTEHFPLTLESARPSHTSQYLCASTPHRGYQGTQYFGPGTRLLVL.